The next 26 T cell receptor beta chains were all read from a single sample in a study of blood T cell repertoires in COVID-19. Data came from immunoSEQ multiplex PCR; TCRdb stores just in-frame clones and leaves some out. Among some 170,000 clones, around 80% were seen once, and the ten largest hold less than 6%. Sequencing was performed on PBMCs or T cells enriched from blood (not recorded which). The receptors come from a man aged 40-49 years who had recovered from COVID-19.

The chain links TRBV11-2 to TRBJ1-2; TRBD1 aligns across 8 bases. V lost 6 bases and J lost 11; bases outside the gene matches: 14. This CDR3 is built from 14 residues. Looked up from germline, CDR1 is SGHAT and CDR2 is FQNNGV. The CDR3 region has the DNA TGTGCCAGCAGGTCGACAGGGGCGTACGGTGGTTACACCTTC. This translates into CASRSTGAYGGYTF.

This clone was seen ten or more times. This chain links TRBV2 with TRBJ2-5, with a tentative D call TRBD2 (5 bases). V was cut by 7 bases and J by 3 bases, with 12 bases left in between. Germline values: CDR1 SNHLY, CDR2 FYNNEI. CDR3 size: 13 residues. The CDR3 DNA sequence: TGTGCCAGCAATCGGCGGGTCGAAGAGACCCAGTACTTC. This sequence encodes CASNRRVEETQYF.

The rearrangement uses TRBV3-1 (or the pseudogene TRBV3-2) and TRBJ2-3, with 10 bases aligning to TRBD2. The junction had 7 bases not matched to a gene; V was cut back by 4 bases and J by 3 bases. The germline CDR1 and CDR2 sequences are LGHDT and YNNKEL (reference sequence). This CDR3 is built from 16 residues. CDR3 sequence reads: CASSLIAGGGTDTQYF. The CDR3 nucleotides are TGTGCCAGCAGCCTTATAGCGGGGGGTGGGACAGATACGCAGTATTTT.

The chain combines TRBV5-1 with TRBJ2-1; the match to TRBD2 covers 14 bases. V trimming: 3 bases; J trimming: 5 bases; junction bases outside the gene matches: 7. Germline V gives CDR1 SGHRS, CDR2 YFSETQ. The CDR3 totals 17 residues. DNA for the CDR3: TGCGCCAGCAGCTCCCTTACGGGACTAGCGGGGGACAATGAGCAGTTCTTC. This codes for CASSSLTGLAGDNEQFF.

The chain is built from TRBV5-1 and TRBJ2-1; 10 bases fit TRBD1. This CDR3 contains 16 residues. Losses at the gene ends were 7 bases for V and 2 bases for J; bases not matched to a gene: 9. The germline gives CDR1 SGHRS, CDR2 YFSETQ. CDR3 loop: CASQPFGTGAYNEQFF. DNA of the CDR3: TGCGCCAGCCAACCCTTCGGGACAGGGGCCTACAATGAGCAGTTCTTC.

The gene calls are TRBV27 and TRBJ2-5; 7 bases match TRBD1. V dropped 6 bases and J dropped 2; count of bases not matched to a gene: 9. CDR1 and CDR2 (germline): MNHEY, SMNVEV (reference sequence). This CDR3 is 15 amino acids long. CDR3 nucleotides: TGTGCCAGCAGGGCCGGGACAGCGATACAAGAGACCCAGTACTTC. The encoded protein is CASRAGTAIQETQYF.

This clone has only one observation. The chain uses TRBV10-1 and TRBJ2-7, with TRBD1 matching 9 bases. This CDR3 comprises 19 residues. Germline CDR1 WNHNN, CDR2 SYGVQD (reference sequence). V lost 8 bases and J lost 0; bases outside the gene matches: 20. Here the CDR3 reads CASGPFPGQGLLSSYEQYV. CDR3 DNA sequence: TGCGCCAGCGGGCCTTTTCCGGGACAGGGTCTTTTGAGCTCCTACGAGCAGTACGTC.

The DNA for the CDR3 is TGTGCCAGCAGTCGCGCCGGGACTAGCGGGGTGGCCGGGGAGCTGTTTTTT. Translation gives CASSRAGTSGVAGELFF. The chain combines TRBV5-4 with TRBJ2-2; 13 nucleotides match TRBD2. Trimming cost V 5 bases and J 6 bases; bases outside gene matches: 10. The CDR3 loop spans 17 amino acids. From germline, CDR1 is SGHNT and CDR2 YYREEE (reference sequence).

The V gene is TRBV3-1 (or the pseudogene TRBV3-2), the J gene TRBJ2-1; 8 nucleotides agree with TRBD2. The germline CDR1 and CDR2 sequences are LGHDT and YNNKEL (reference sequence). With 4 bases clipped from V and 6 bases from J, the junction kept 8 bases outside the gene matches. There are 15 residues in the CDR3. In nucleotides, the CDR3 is TGTGCCAGCAGCCGCCGGGGGGGCCAATCCAATGAGCAGTTCTTC. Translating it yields CASSRRGGQSNEQFF.

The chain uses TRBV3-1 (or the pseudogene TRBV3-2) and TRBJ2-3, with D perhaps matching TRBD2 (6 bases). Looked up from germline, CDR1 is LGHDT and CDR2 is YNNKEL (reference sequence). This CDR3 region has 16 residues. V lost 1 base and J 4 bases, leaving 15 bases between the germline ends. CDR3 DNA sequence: TGTGCCAGCAGCCAAGGCCGGGGGATCAAGGCAGATACGCAGTATTTT. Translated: CASSQGRGIKADTQYF.

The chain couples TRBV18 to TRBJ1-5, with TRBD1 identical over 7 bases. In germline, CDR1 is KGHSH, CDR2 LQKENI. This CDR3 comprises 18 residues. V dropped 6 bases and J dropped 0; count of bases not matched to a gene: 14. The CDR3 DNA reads TGTGCCAGCTCGTACCGGGACAGCCCAATTTATAGCAATCAGCCCCAGCATTTT. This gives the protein CASSYRDSPIYSNQPQHF.

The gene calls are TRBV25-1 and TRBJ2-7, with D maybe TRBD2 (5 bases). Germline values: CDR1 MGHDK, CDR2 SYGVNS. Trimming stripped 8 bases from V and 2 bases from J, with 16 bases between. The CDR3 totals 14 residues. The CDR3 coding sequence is TGTGCCAGCGCTCCCCGGGATCCCCCCTACGAGCAGTACGTC. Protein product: CASAPRDPPYEQYV.

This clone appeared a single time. For the CDR3, the DNA is TGTGCCAGCAGCCTCGGAACTAGAACAGATACGCAGTATTTT. It codes for CASSLGTRTDTQYF. The chain uses TRBV3-1 (or the pseudogene TRBV3-2) and TRBJ2-3; TRBD2 might be the D (5 bases). V lost 4 bases, J lost 3 bases, and 11 bases lay in between. From germline, CDR1 is LGHDT and CDR2 YNNKEL (reference sequence). CDR3 length: 14 residues.

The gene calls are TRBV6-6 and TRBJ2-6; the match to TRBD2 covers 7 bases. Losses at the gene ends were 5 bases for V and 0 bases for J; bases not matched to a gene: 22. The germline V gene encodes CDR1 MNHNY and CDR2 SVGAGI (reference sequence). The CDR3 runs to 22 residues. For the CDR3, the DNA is TGTGCCAGCAGTCGCCTGGCCCCTCGGGACGGGGGGTTTAGCTCTGGGGCCAACGTCCTGACTTTC. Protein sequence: CASSRLAPRDGGFSSGANVLTF.

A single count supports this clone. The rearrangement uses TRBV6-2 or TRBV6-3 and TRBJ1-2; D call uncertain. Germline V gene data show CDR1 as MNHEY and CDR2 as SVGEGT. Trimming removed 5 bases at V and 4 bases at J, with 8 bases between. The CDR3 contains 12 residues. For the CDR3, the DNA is TGTGCCAGCAGTGACTACAGCTATGGCTACACCTTC. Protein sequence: CASSDYSYGYTF.

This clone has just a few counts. CDR3 sequence: CASSRVWNTEAFF. The CDR3 DNA is TGTGCCAGTAGTCGGGTCTGGAACACTGAAGCTTTCTTT. The gene calls are TRBV19 and TRBJ1-1, with D unresolved. This CDR3 comprises 13 residues. With 5 bases removed from V and 1 base from J, the gap between germline ends came to 8 bases. Germline CDR1 reads LNHDA; CDR2 reads SQIVND (reference sequence).

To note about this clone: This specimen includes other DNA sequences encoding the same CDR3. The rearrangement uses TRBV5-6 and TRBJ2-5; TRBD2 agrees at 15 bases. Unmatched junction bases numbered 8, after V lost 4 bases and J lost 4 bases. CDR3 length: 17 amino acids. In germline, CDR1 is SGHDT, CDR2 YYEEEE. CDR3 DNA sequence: TGTGCCAGCAGCCCGTTTGGGACTAGCGGGGGGCGAGAGACCCAGTACTTC. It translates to CASSPFGTSGGRETQYF.

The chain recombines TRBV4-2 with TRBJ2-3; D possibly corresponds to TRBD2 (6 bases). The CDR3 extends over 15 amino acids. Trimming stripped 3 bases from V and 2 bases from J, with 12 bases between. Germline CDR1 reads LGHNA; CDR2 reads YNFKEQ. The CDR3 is CASSQRDSHTDTQYF. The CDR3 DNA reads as TGTGCCAGCAGCCAGCGGGACTCCCACACAGATACGCAGTATTTT.

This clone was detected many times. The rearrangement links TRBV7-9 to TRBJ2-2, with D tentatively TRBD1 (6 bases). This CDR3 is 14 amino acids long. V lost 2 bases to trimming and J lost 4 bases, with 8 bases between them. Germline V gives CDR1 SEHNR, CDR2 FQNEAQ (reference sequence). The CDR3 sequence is CASSLLGGTGELFF. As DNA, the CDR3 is TGTGCCAGCAGCTTACTAGGGGGCACCGGGGAGCTGTTTTTT.

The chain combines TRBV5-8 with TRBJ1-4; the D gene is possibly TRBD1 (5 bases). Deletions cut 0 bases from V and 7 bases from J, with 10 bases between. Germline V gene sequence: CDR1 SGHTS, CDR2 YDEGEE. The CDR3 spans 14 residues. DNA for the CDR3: TGTGCCAGCAGCTTGGAGGGGAGGAGTGAAAAACTGTTTTTT. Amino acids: CASSLEGRSEKLFF.

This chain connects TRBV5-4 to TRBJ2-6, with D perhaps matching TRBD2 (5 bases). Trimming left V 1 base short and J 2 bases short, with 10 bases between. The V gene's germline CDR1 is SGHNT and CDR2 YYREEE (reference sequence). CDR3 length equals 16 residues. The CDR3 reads CASSLMEEAGANVLTF. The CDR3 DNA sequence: TGTGCCAGCAGCTTGATGGAGGAGGCTGGGGCCAACGTCCTGACTTTC.

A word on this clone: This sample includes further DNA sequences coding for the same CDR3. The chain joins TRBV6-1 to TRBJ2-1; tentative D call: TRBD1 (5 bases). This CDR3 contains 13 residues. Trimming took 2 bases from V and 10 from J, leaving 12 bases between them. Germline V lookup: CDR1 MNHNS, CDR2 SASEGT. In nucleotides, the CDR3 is TGTGCCAGCAGTGAAACAGGTCGTAGAGAGCAGTTCTTC. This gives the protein CASSETGRREQFF.

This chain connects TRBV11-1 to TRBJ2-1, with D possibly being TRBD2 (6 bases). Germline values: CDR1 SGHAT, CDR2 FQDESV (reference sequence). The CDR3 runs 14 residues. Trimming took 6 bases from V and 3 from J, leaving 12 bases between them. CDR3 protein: CASSSGGDYNEQFF. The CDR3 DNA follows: TGTGCCAGCAGTTCTGGCGGGGACTACAATGAGCAGTTCTTC.

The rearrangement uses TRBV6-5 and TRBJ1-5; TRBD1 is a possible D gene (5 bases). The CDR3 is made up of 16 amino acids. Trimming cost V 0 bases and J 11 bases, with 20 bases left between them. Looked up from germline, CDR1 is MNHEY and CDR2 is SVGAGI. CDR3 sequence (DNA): TGTGCCAGCAGTTACTCGAATCGGGACCCGGGAGGGACCCAGCATTTT. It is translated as CASSYSNRDPGGTQHF.

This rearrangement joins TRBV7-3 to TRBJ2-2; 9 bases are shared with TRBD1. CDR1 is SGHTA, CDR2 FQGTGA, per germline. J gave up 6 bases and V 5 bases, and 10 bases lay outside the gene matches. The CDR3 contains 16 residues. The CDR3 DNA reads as TGTGCCAGCAGCCCCCACGGGACAGGGAGCCCCGGGGAGCTGTTTTTT. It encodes CASSPHGTGSPGELFF.

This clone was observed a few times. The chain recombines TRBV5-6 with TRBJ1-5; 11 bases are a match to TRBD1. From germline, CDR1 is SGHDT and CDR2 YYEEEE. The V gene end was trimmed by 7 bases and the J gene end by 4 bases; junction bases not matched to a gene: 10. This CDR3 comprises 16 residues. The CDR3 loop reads CASSGGQGAPNQPQHF. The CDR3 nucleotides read TGTGCCAGCTCCGGAGGACAGGGGGCGCCTAATCAGCCCCAGCATTTT.